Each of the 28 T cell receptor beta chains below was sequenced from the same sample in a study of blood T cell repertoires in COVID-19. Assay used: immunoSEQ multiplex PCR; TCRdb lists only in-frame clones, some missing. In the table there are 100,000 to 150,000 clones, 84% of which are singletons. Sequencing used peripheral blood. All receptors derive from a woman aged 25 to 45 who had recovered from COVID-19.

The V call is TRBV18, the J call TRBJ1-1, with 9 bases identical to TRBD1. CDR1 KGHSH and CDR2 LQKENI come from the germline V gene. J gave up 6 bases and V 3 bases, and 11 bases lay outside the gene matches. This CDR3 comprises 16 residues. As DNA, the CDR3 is TGTGCCAGCTCACCCCTAGGACAGGGGATAGTAGCTGAAGCTTTCTTT. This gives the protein CASSPLGQGIVAEAFF.

CDR3 nucleotides: TGCGCCAGCGAGGACCCCGGGAGCAATGAGCAGTTCTTC. Translating gives CASEDPGSNEQFF. The rearrangement joins TRBV10-1 to TRBJ2-1, with D possibly matching TRBD2 (6 bases). V was pared by 8 bases and J by 6 bases, with 14 bases between. The germline V gene has CDR1 WNHNN and CDR2 SYGVQD (reference sequence). This CDR3 region has 13 residues.

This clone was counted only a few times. The CDR3 coding sequence is TGTGCCAGCAGTGAAGCGGCGCGGGGGGGCGGAGCCGGGGAGCTGTTTTTT. Protein: CASSEAARGGGAGELFF. The rearrangement joins TRBV2 to TRBJ2-2, with 9 positions matching TRBD2. Losses at the gene ends were 0 bases for V and 6 bases for J; bases not matched to a gene: 8. Germline V gene data show CDR1 as SNHLY and CDR2 as FYNNEI. The CDR3 covers 17 residues.

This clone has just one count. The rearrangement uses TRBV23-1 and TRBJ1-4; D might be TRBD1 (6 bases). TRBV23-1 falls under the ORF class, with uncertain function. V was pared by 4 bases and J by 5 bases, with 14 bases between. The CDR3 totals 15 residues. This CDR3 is CASSLTGTPNEKLFF. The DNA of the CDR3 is TGCGCCAGCAGTCTGACCGGGACACCAAATGAAAAACTGTTTTTT.

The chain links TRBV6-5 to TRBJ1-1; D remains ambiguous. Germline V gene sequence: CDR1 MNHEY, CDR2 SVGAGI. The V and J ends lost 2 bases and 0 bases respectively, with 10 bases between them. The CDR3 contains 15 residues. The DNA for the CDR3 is TGTGCCAGCAGTTACCGAGGGCTCATGAACACTGAAGCTTTCTTT. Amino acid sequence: CASSYRGLMNTEAFF.

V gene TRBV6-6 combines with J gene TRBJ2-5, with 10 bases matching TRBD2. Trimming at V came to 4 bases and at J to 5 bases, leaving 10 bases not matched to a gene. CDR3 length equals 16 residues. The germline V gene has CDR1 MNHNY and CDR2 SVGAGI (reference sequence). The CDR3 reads CASSSLAGASGETQYF. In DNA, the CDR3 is TGTGCCAGCAGTTCCCTAGCGGGAGCGTCAGGGGAGACCCAGTACTTC.

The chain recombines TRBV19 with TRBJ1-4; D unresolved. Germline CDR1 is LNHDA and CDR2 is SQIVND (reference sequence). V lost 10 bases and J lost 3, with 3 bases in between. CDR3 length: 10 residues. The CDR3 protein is CAIANEKLFF. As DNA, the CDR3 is TGTGCCATCGCTAATGAAAAACTGTTTTTT.

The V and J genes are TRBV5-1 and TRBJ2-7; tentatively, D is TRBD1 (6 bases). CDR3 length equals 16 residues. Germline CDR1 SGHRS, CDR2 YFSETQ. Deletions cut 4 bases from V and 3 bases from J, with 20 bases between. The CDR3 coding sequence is TGCGCCAGCAGCCTGGCAACAGGGAGTAAACTCTACGAGCAGTACTTC. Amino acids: CASSLATGSKLYEQYF. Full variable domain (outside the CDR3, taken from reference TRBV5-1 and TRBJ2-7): KAGVTQTPRYLIKTRGQQVTLSCSPISGHRSVSWYQQTPGQGLQFLFEYFSETQRNKGNFPGRFSGRQFSNSRSEMNVSTLELGDSALYLCASSLATGSKLYEQYFGPGTRLTVT.

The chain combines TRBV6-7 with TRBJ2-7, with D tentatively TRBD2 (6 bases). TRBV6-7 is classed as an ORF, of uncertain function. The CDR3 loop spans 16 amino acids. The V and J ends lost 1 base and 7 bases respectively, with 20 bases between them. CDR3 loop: CASSYFGTGGGAEQYF. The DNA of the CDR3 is TGTGCCAGCAGTTACTTCGGGACCGGCGGCGGGGCGGAGCAGTACTTC.

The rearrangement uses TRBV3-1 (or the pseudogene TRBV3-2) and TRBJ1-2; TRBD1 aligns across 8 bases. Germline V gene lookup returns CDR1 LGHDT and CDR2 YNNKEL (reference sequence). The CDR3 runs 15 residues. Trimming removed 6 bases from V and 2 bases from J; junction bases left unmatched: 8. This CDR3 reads CASSKGTGGNYGYTF. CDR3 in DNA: TGTGCCAGCAGTAAAGGAACAGGGGGGAACTATGGCTACACCTTC.

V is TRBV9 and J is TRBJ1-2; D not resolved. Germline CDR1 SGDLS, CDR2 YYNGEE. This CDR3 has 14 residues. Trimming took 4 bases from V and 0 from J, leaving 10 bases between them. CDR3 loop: CASSLDGTNYGYTF. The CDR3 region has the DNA TGTGCCAGCAGCTTGGACGGGACTAACTATGGCTACACCTTC.

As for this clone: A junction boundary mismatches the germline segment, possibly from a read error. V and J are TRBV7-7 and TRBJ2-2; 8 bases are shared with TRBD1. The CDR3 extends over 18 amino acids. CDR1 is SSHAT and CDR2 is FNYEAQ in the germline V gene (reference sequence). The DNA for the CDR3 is TGTGCTAGCAGCGCCCTGACAGGGGCCCCGATGAACACCGGGGAGCTGTTTTTT. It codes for CASSALTGAPMNTGELFF.

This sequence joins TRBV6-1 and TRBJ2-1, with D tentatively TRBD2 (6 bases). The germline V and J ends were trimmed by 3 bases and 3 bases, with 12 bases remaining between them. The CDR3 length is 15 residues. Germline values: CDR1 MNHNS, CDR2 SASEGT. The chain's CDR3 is CASSDLGTGYNEQFF. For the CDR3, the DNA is TGTGCCAGCAGTGACCTCGGGACTGGCTACAATGAGCAGTTCTTC.

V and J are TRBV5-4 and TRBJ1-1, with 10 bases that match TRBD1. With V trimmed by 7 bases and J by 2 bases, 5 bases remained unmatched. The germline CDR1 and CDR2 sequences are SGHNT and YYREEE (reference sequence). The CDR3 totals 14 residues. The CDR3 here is CASGLTGGNTEAFF. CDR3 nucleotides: TGTGCCAGCGGCCTGACAGGGGGCAACACTGAAGCTTTCTTT.

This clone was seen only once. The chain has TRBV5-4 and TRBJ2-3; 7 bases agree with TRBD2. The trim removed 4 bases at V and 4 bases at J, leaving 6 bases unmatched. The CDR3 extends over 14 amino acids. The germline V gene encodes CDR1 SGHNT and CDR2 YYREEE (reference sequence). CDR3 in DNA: TGTGCCAGCAGCGCTGACCTAGCGGCAGATACGCAGTATTTT. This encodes CASSADLAADTQYF.

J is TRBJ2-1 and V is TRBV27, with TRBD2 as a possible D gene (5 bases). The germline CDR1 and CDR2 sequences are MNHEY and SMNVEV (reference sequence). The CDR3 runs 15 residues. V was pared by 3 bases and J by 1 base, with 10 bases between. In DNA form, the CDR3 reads TGTGCCAGCAGTTTTGGCGGGCCTTCCTACAATGAGCAGTTCTTC. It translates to CASSFGGPSYNEQFF.

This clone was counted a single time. The CDR3 loop is CSVDPGTNYGYTF. The CDR3 DNA reads as TGCAGCGTTGACCCCGGGACTAACTATGGCTACACCTTC. The V call is TRBV29-1, the J call TRBJ1-2; D remains unclear. This CDR3 comprises 13 residues. Germline CDR1 SQVTM, CDR2 ANQGSEA. V lost 3 bases and J lost 0, with 8 bases in between.

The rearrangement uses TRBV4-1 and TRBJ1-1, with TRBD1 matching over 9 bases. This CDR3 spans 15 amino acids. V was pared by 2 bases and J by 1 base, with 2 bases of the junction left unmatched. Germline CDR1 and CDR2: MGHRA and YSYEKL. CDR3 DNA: TGCGCCAGCAGCCAAAAACAGGGGGCGAACACTGAAGCTTTCTTT. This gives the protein CASSQKQGANTEAFF.

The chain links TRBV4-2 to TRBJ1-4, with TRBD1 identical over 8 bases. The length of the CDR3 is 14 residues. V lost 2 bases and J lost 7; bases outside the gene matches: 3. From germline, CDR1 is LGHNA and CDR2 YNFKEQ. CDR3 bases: TGTGCCAGCAGCCAACAGGGGGCGGGTGAAAAACTGTTTTTT. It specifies CASSQQGAGEKLFF.

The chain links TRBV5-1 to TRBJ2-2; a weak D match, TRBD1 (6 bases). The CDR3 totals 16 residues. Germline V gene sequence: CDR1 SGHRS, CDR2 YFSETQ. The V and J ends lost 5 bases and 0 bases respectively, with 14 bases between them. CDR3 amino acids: CASRGFGTTNTGELFF. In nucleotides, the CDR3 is TGCGCCAGCAGGGGCTTCGGGACAACGAACACCGGGGAGCTGTTTTTT.

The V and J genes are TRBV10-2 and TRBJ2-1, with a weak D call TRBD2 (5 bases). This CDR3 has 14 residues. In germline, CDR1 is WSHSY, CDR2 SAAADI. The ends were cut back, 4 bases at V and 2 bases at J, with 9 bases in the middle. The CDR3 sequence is CASSVTSTYNEQFF. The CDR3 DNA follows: TGCGCCAGCAGTGTTACTAGTACCTACAATGAGCAGTTCTTC.

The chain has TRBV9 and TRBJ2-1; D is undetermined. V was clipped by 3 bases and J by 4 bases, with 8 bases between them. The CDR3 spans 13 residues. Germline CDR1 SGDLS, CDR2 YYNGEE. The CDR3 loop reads CASSAQLYNEQFF. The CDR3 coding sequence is TGTGCCAGCAGCGCCCAGTTATACAATGAGCAGTTCTTC.

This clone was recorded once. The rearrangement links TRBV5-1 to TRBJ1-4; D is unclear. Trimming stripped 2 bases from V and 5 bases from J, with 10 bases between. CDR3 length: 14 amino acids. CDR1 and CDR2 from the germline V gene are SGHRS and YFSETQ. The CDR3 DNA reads TGCGCCAGCAGCTTTAATTCTTTAAATGAAAAACTGTTTTTT. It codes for CASSFNSLNEKLFF.

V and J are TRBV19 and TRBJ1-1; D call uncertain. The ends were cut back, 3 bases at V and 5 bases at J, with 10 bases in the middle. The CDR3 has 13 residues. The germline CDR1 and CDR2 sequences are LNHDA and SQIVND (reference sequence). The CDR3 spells CASSIRGWTEAFF. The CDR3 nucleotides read TGTGCCAGTAGTATTCGGGGATGGACTGAAGCTTTCTTT.

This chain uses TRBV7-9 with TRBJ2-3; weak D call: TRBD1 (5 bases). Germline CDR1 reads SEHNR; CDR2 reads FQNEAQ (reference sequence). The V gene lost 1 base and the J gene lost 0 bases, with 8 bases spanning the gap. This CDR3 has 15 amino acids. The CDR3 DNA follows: TGTGCCAGCAGCTTAGACAGGCCTAGCACAGATACGCAGTATTTT. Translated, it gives CASSLDRPSTDTQYF.

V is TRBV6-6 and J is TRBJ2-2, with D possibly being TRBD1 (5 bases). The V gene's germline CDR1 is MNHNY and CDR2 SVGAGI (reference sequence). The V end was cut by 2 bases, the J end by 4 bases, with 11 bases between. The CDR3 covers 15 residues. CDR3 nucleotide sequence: TGTGCCAGCAGTTACGTACAGGATATCACCGGGGAGCTGTTTTTT. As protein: CASSYVQDITGELFF.

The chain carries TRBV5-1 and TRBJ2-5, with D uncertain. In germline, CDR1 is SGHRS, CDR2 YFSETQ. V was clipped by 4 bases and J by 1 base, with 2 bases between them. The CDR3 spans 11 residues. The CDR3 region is CASSLQETQYF. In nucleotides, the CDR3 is TGCGCCAGCAGCCTCCAAGAGACCCAGTACTTC.

The CDR3 sequence: CASSSFPGTGAKVPGNTIYF. In DNA, the CDR3 is TGTGCCAGCAGCTCATTTCCCGGGACAGGGGCGAAGGTCCCTGGAAACACCATATATTTT. The chain employs TRBV7-8 and TRBJ1-3, with 10 positions matching TRBD1. The CDR3 covers 20 residues. CDR1 is SGHVS, CDR2 FQNEAQ, per germline. The junction had 17 bases not matched to a gene; V was cut back by 4 bases and J by 2 bases. Looking up the rest from reference TRBV7-8 and TRBJ1-3 gives the full variable domain: GAGVSQSPRYKVAKRGQDVALRCDPISGHVSLFWYQQALGQGPEFLTYFQNEAQLDKSGLPSDRFFAERPEGSVSTLKIQRTQQEDSAVYLCASSSFPGTGAKVPGNTIYFGEGSWLTVV.